These 30 T cell receptor beta chains were all obtained from the same sample, sequenced in a study of cytomegalovirus exposure and HLA in healthy donors. TCRdb's copy holds only in-frame clones and misses some; the assay was immunoSEQ multiplex PCR. The sample includes approximately 140,000 clones, more than 75% of them seen just once. Source material: PBMCs. These receptors were collected from a man between 18 and 29 years old in good health and CMV-seropositive.

In its sample, this clone was seen a few times. The J gene is TRBJ1-4, the V gene TRBV4-1; D remains ambiguous. V was pared by 4 bases and J by 7 bases, with 16 bases between. The CDR3 sequence is 15 residues long. Germline V gene sequence: CDR1 MGHRA, CDR2 YSYEKL. CDR3 DNA sequence: TGCGCCAGCAGCCCCCTCGGTTCGAGAGGTGAAAAACTGTTTTTT. Its protein is CASSPLGSRGEKLFF.

The CDR3 bases are TGCGCCAGCAGCGCTTCGTCCTTATACAGAGCAACTAATGAAAAACTGTTTTTT. The encoded protein is CASSASSLYRATNEKLFF. This sequence joins TRBV5-1 and TRBJ1-4; D not certain. The CDR3 length is 18 residues. The germline V and J ends were trimmed by 4 bases and 0 bases, with 19 bases remaining between them. Per germline, CDR1 SGHRS and CDR2 YFSETQ.

The V gene is TRBV12-5, the J gene TRBJ2-7, with 10 bases matching TRBD2. The trim removed 0 bases at V and 4 bases at J, leaving 3 bases unmatched. Germline CDR1 reads LGHNT; CDR2 reads FRNRAP. The CDR3 runs to 15 residues. CDR3 region: CASGLVLAGAYEQYF. CDR3 bases: TGTGCTAGTGGTTTGGTGCTAGCGGGAGCGTACGAGCAGTACTTC.

J is TRBJ1-1 and V is TRBV6-5, with a tentative D call TRBD1 (5 bases). The CDR3 has 13 amino acids. Trimming pared 7 bases from V and 5 bases from J, leaving 14 bases between. The germline V gene has CDR1 MNHEY and CDR2 SVGAGI. The CDR3 loop reads CASKVPGKTEAFF. Here the CDR3 DNA reads TGTGCCAGCAAGGTACCAGGGAAGACTGAAGCTTTCTTT.

V gene TRBV29-1 combines with J gene TRBJ2-7, with 10 positions matching TRBD2. CDR1 is SQVTM and CDR2 is ANQGSEA in the germline V gene. This CDR3 spans 16 amino acids. J gave up 3 bases and V 1 base, and 9 bases lay outside the gene matches. CDR3 sequence reads: CSVEGTSGDLYYEQYF. The CDR3 DNA follows: TGCAGCGTTGAAGGGACTAGCGGCGACCTCTACTACGAGCAGTACTTC.

This clone was seen a single time. Other DNA variants within this sample encode the same CDR3. The J gene is TRBJ1-2, the V gene TRBV6-1; D gene ambiguous. Per the germline V gene, CDR1 is MNHNS and CDR2 is SASEGT. V was clipped by 2 bases and J by 6 bases, with 10 bases between them. The CDR3 runs to 13 residues. The CDR3 spells CASSETGRDGYTF. The DNA for the CDR3 is TGTGCCAGCAGTGAAACGGGGAGGGATGGCTACACCTTC.

The chain carries TRBV6-1 and TRBJ2-5, with D possibly TRBD2 on 6 matching bases. The CDR3 contains 16 residues. The germline V gene encodes CDR1 MNHNS and CDR2 SASEGT. V dropped 0 bases and J dropped 2 bases, with 13 bases sitting between them. CDR3 sequence (DNA): TGTGCCAGCAGTGAAGCCCCTTTAGCGGTACAAGAGACCCAGTACTTC. Amino acids: CASSEAPLAVQETQYF.

This chain links TRBV7-9 with TRBJ1-2, with D perhaps TRBD1 (5 bases). CDR3 size: 13 residues. Germline CDR1 is SEHNR and CDR2 is FQNEAQ (reference sequence). Trimming removed 5 bases from V and 8 bases from J, with 15 bases in between. CDR3 sequence (DNA): TGTGCCAGCAGCCTGCGACAGCCTTGGGGCTACACCTTC. It yields the protein CASSLRQPWGYTF.

This sequence joins TRBV5-1 and TRBJ2-6; 7 positions agree with TRBD2. The V gene end was trimmed by 3 bases and the J gene end by 2 bases; junction bases not matched to a gene: 5. The CDR3 runs to 16 residues. In germline, CDR1 is SGHRS, CDR2 YFSETQ. The CDR3 DNA sequence: TGCGCCAGCAGCTGGGGGGGTGTAGCTGGGGCCAACGTCCTGACTTTC. Translating it yields CASSWGGVAGANVLTF.

This chain joins TRBV11-2 and TRBJ2-1; D is perhaps TRBD2 (5 bases). V was trimmed by 5 bases and J by 4 bases, leaving 18 bases between them. Germline values: CDR1 SGHAT, CDR2 FQNNGV. CDR3 length: 16 amino acids. The CDR3 is CASSPTAEGRYNEQFF. As DNA, the CDR3 is TGTGCCAGCAGCCCGACGGCCGAGGGCCGGTACAATGAGCAGTTCTTC.

This sequence joins TRBV6-1 and TRBJ2-2, with D maybe TRBD1 (5 bases). Germline V gene lookup returns CDR1 MNHNS and CDR2 SASEGT. This CDR3 is 14 amino acids long. The germline V and J ends were trimmed by 3 bases and 6 bases, with 11 bases remaining between them. The CDR3 nucleotides read TGTGCCAGCAGTGACCTCGGACACGCCGGGGAGCTGTTTTTT. It specifies CASSDLGHAGELFF.

The chain couples TRBV5-1 to TRBJ1-1; 11 nucleotides line up with TRBD1. This CDR3 has 13 amino acids. In germline, CDR1 is SGHRS, CDR2 YFSETQ. V lost 5 bases, J lost 12 bases, and 9 bases stayed unmatched. In DNA, the CDR3 is TGCGCCAGCAGGGTCCGGACAGGGGGCCCCTCTTTCTTT. Translating it yields CASRVRTGGPSFF.

V and J are TRBV13 and TRBJ2-3, with TRBD1 as a possible D gene (5 bases). The germline gives CDR1 PRHDT, CDR2 FYEKMQ (reference sequence). The CDR3 extends over 15 amino acids. Trimming removed 0 bases from V and 4 bases from J, with 11 bases in between. The CDR3 region is CASSLGSRGPDTQYF. CDR3 DNA: TGTGCCAGCAGCTTAGGTAGTAGGGGCCCAGATACGCAGTATTTT.

This rearrangement joins TRBV5-4 to TRBJ1-2; D uncertain. V lost 1 base and J 4 bases, leaving 20 bases between the germline ends. The length of the CDR3 is 17 residues. In germline, CDR1 is SGHNT, CDR2 YYREEE (reference sequence). The CDR3 sequence is CASSLWARSGGPYGYTF. CDR3 coding DNA: TGTGCCAGCAGCTTGTGGGCGAGGAGTGGAGGCCCCTATGGCTACACCTTC.

Note on this clone: The sample carries other DNA sequences with the same CDR3. The chain links TRBV15 to TRBJ1-1, with TRBD1 matching 7 bases. The CDR3 has 14 residues. Per germline, CDR1 LNHNV and CDR2 YYDKDF (reference sequence). The V gene end was trimmed by 3 bases and the J gene end by 1 base; junction bases not matched to a gene: 2. CDR3 DNA: TGTGCCACCAGCAGGGGACAGACGAACACTGAAGCTTTCTTT. Residues: CATSRGQTNTEAFF. Full variable domain (remainder filled in from reference TRBV15 and TRBJ1-1): DAMVIQNPRYQVTQFGKPVTLSCSQTLNHNVMYWYQQKSSQAPKLLFHYYDKDFNNEADTPDNFQSRRPNTSFCFLDIRSPGLGDTAMYLCATSRGQTNTEAFFGQGTRLTVV.

The chain is built from TRBV28 and TRBJ1-1; 8 bases match TRBD1. Germline V gene data show CDR1 as MDHEN and CDR2 as SYDVKM. V was clipped by 3 bases and J by 11 bases; unmatched bases: 2. The CDR3 sequence is 11 residues long. CDR3 coding DNA: TGTGCCAGCAGTTTGGACAGGGTGGCTTTCTTT. This codes for CASSLDRVAFF.

A few counts support this clone. The chain links TRBV30 to TRBJ1-5; D not certain. Per the germline V gene, CDR1 is GTSNPN and CDR2 is SVGIG (reference sequence). CDR3 length: 13 amino acids. Trimming removed 1 base from V and 2 bases from J, with 6 bases in between. This chain's CDR3 is CAWSAGGNQPQHF. The CDR3 DNA sequence: TGTGCCTGGAGTGCCGGGGGCAATCAGCCCCAGCATTTT.

The chain combines TRBV30 with TRBJ1-4, with 7 bases fitting TRBD1. The CDR3 extends over 15 amino acids. CDR1 GTSNPN and CDR2 SVGIG come from the germline V gene (reference sequence). Trimming cost V 1 base and J 8 bases; bases outside gene matches: 10. In nucleotides, the CDR3 is TGTGCCTGGAGTGACCCGACAGGGTTAGGGGAAAAACTGTTTTTT. Its translation is CAWSDPTGLGEKLFF.

The gene calls are TRBV5-8 and TRBJ2-7, with 11 nucleotides matching TRBD2. V was clipped by 3 bases and J by 2 bases; unmatched bases: 7. The CDR3 runs 16 residues. The germline CDR1 and CDR2 sequences are SGHTS and YDEGEE. CDR3 DNA sequence: TGTGCCAGCAGCTCTCAACATAGCGGGAGGGCCTACGAGCAGTACTTC. Translated, it gives CASSSQHSGRAYEQYF.

The chain combines TRBV7-2 with TRBJ1-5; 7 bases match TRBD1. The CDR3 sequence is 15 residues long. CDR1 is SGHTA, CDR2 FQGNSA, per germline. Trimming at V came to 5 bases and at J to 5 bases, leaving 9 bases not matched to a gene. The CDR3 DNA reads TGTGCCAGCAGCACCTGGGCTACAGGGGATCAGCCCCAGCATTTT. Protein sequence: CASSTWATGDQPQHF.

This chain uses TRBV30 with TRBJ2-2; D gene ambiguous. CDR1 is GTSNPN and CDR2 is SVGIG in the germline V gene (reference sequence). Trimming cost V 1 base and J 2 bases, with 11 bases left between them. CDR3 size: 15 residues. CDR3 protein: CAWSEQMINTGELFF. The CDR3 coding sequence is TGTGCCTGGAGTGAACAGATGATCAACACCGGGGAGCTGTTTTTT.

This clone was recorded once. The V and J genes are TRBV7-8 and TRBJ2-7; D may be TRBD2 (6 bases). Trimming pared 5 bases from V and 4 bases from J, leaving 21 bases between. This CDR3 is built from 16 residues. Per germline, CDR1 SGHVS and CDR2 FQNEAQ. DNA for the CDR3: TGTGCCAGCAGCAGAAGTTTTTTTCGGGGGTCGTACGAGCAGTACTTC. It encodes CASSRSFFRGSYEQYF.

The chain links TRBV7-3 to TRBJ2-1, with D possibly matching TRBD2 (6 bases). The V and J ends lost 1 base and 4 bases respectively, with 11 bases between them. Looked up from germline, CDR1 is SGHTA and CDR2 is FQGTGA. The CDR3 is 15 residues long. Here the CDR3 DNA reads TGTGCCAGCAGCTTAATAGGGGACTCGTACAATGAGCAGTTCTTC. Amino acid sequence: CASSLIGDSYNEQFF.

The gene calls are TRBV4-1 and TRBJ2-5; D is unclear. V gave up 5 bases and J gave up 5 bases, with 9 bases separating them. CDR1 and CDR2 (germline): MGHRA, YSYEKL. The CDR3 covers 12 residues. CDR3 sequence: CASSSAVETQYF. CDR3 coding DNA: TGCGCCAGCAGCTCCGCGGTGGAGACCCAGTACTTC.

The genes are TRBV4-1 and TRBJ1-3; possible D gene TRBD1, 5 bases. Germline V gene lookup returns CDR1 MGHRA and CDR2 YSYEKL. Trimming pared 6 bases from V and 0 bases from J, leaving 12 bases between. This CDR3 spans 15 amino acids. CDR3 sequence reads: CASSRTLSSGNTIYF. For the CDR3, the DNA is TGCGCCAGCAGTCGGACACTGAGCTCTGGAAACACCATATATTTT.

The rearrangement joins TRBV13 to TRBJ2-1; TRBD1 agrees at 7 bases. The CDR3 loop spans 14 amino acids. Unmatched junction bases numbered 5, after V lost 5 bases and J lost 4 bases. The germline V gene encodes CDR1 PRHDT and CDR2 FYEKMQ (reference sequence). In DNA form, the CDR3 reads TGTGCCAGCAGCCCGGGACAGACATACAATGAGCAGTTCTTC. This encodes CASSPGQTYNEQFF.

V and J are TRBV30 and TRBJ1-4, with unresolved D. Germline CDR1 reads GTSNPN; CDR2 reads SVGIG (reference sequence). Trimming stripped 4 bases from V and 7 bases from J, with 10 bases between. The CDR3 is 12 residues long. In DNA, the CDR3 is TGTGCCTGGAAACCCGGCGGTGAAAAACTGTTTTTT. It specifies CAWKPGGEKLFF.

The V call is TRBV4-2, the J call TRBJ2-6; 7 bases line up with TRBD2. Germline-derived CDR1 and CDR2 are LGHNA and YNFKEQ. J was trimmed by 2 bases and V by 2 bases; bases with no gene match: 6. This CDR3 spans 17 amino acids. The CDR3 DNA reads as TGTGCCAGCAGCCAATCTACTCGGGGGGCTGGGGCCAACGTCCTGACTTTC. Its translation is CASSQSTRGAGANVLTF.

V gene TRBV5-6 combines with J gene TRBJ1-3; TRBD1 matches at 7 bases. Per the germline V gene, CDR1 is SGHDT and CDR2 is YYEEEE. V was pared by 1 base and J by 5 bases, with 9 bases of the junction left unmatched. The CDR3 is 16 residues long. The DNA for the CDR3 is TGTGCCAGCAGCTTGATGGCAGGGGGTCCAAGAAACACCATATATTTT. Amino acid sequence: CASSLMAGGPRNTIYF.

This sequence joins TRBV10-3 and TRBJ2-5; the match to TRBD2 covers 7 bases. Germline CDR1 and CDR2: ENHRY and SYGVKD. The CDR3 has 11 amino acids. CDR3: CATGGDETQYF. CDR3 coding DNA: TGTGCTACGGGGGGAGATGAGACCCAGTACTTC.